Listed below are T cell receptor beta chains from one sample, sequenced in a study of shared clonotypes between healthy human individuals. TCRdb's copy holds only in-frame clones and misses some; the assay was immunoSEQ multiplex PCR. The sample lists 2,500,000 or so clones, about nine tenths seen once, with around 0.38% in the top ten. Material: naive CD4+ T cells from PBMCs. These receptors all stem from a man younger than 30 in good health. Some clones in this sample may be carry-over from other donors' samples. Each CDR3 is given with its conserved first and last residue. A D gene is named only where the DNA matches it firmly. Clone size is stated in some rows and not others, as once, few, many or a class when expanded.

v_call,d_call,j_call,clone_size,cdr3_aa,cdr3_nt
TRBV5-1,TRBD2,TRBJ2-7,-,CASSQGLAGGYEQYF,TGCGCCAGCAGCCAGGGACTAGCGGGAGGGTACGAGCAGTACTTC
TRBV18,TRBD1,TRBJ1-1,few,CASSPTGQGTEAFF,TGTGCCAGCTCACCGACAGGGCAGGGCACTGAAGCTTTCTTT
TRBV5-1,TRBD2,TRBJ2-1,once,CASSLAPGLAGGNEQFF,TGCGCCAGCAGCTTGGCCCCGGGACTAGCGGGAGGCAATGAGCAGTTCTTC
TRBV5-1,-,TRBJ2-5,-,CASSPTGLQETQYF,TGCGCCAGCAGCCCGACGGGACTGCAAGAGACCCAGTACTTC
TRBV7-9,-,TRBJ1-2,-,CASSPRDFYGYTF,TGTGCCAGCAGCCCAAGGGATTTCTATGGCTACACCTTC
TRBV11-3,TRBD1,TRBJ2-2,-,CASSFRLQGTGDTGELFF,TGTGCCAGCAGCTTCAGGCTACAAGGGACAGGGGACACCGGGGAGCTGTTTTTT
TRBV4-1,-,TRBJ2-5,-,CASSQSEAFQETQYF,TGCGCCAGCAGCCAATCCGAGGCCTTCCAAGAGACCCAGTACTTC
TRBV5-1,-,TRBJ1-5,-,CASSLLGLEFQPQHF,TGCGCCAGCAGCTTGCTAGGGCTTGAATTTCAGCCCCAGCATTTT
TRBV2,-,TRBJ1-1,-,CASSRDGGNTEAFF,TGTGCCAGCAGTCGGGACGGGGGAAACACTGAAGCTTTCTTT
TRBV28,-,TRBJ1-2,-,CASYEGTNYGYTF,TGTGCCAGCTACGAAGGGACTAACTATGGCTACACCTTC
TRBV27,TRBD1,TRBJ1-5,few,CATARGQGQPQHF,TGTGCCACCGCGAGGGGGCAAGGTCAGCCCCAGCATTTT
TRBV7-3,-,TRBJ2-1,-,CASSSEGVYNEQFF,TGTGCCAGCAGCTCCGAGGGGGTTTACAATGAGCAGTTCTTC
TRBV19,-,TRBJ2-5,-,CASSIGTVQETQYF,TGTGCCAGTAGTATAGGCACGGTCCAAGAGACCCAGTACTTC
TRBV7-6,-,TRBJ1-1,-,CASSLDLNTEAFF,TGTGCCAGCAGCTTAGATCTGAACACTGAAGCTTTCTTT
TRBV5-1,TRBD2,TRBJ2-5,-,CASSLADSSAGGRETQYF,TGCGCCAGCAGCTTGGCCGATTCGTCCGCGGGAGGTAGGGAGACCCAGTACTTC
TRBV18,TRBD1,TRBJ2-2,-,CASSSGTVNTGELFF,TGTGCCAGCTCGTCCGGGACAGTTAACACCGGGGAGCTGTTTTTT
TRBV7-3,-,TRBJ2-2,-,CASSFGFGDTGELFF,TGTGCCAGCAGCTTTGGGTTCGGCGACACCGGGGAGCTGTTTTTT
TRBV5-1,TRBD2,TRBJ2-3,-,CASSSFLTSGGTDTQYF,TGCGCCAGCAGCTCCTTCCTGACCTCGGGAGGTACAGATACGCAGTATTTT
TRBV6-4,-,TRBJ2-3,-,CASREPSTDTQYF,TGTGCCAGCAGGGAACCTAGCACAGATACGCAGTATTTT
TRBV19,-,TRBJ1-5,-,CASSKIAVRDQPQHF,TGTGCCAGTAGTAAGATCGCGGTCAGGGATCAGCCCCAGCATTTT
TRBV7-8,TRBD1,TRBJ2-2,-,CASSLNRGAGELFF,TGTGCCAGCAGCTTAAACAGGGGCGCCGGGGAGCTGTTTTTT
TRBV5-6,-,TRBJ1-1,-,CASSLRGLGLEAFF,TGTGCCAGCAGCCTCAGGGGTTTGGGGTTAGAAGCTTTCTTT
TRBV27,-,TRBJ1-1,-,CASSSPLKRTEAFF,TGTGCCAGCAGTTCCCCACTAAAGAGGACTGAAGCTTTCTTT
TRBV7-2,-,TRBJ1-2,-,CASSLNWFEGNYGYTF,TGTGCCAGCAGCTTGAATTGGTTCGAGGGGAACTATGGCTACACCTTC
TRBV7-9,-,TRBJ2-7,-,CASSLDQLGRGYEQYF,TGTGCCAGCAGCTTAGATCAATTGGGCAGGGGCTACGAGCAGTACTTC
TRBV4-1,TRBD1,TRBJ2-7,once,CASSQTQDRGPGEQYF,TGCGCCAGCAGCCAAACCCAGGACAGGGGGCCTGGAGAGCAGTACTTC
TRBV25-1,-,TRBJ2-5,once,CASSDMRTKGETQYF,TGTGCCAGCAGTGACATGAGGACCAAGGGAGAGACCCAGTACTTC
TRBV11-2,-,TRBJ2-3,-,CASSFTTSTDTQYF,TGTGCCAGCAGCTTCACCACTAGCACAGATACGCAGTATTTT
TRBV4-1,TRBD1,TRBJ2-3,-,CASSHPGQGADTQYF,TGCGCCAGCAGCCATCCGGGACAGGGGGCAGATACGCAGTATTTT
TRBV27,-,TRBJ1-5,-,CASSDRRGAGGQPQHF,TGTGCCAGCAGTGACCGGCGGGGGGCTGGGGGTCAGCCCCAGCATTTT
TRBV2,-,TRBJ2-6,once,CASKRSGANVLTF,TGTGCCAGCAAGCGCTCTGGGGCCAACGTCCTGACTTTC
TRBV11-2,-,TRBJ2-2,-,CVIGVANTGELFF,TGCGTGATCGGGGTAGCAAACACCGGGGAGCTGTTTTTT
TRBV7-9,TRBD1,TRBJ1-2,-,CASSLTGGGYGYTF,TGTGCCAGCAGCCTAACAGGGGGCGGGTATGGCTACACCTTC
TRBV6-1,TRBD1,TRBJ2-7,-,CATRNRGNEQYF,TGTGCCACTAGGAACAGGGGGAACGAGCAGTACTTC
TRBV5-6,-,TRBJ2-4,-,CASSLGPGSTSKNIQYF,TGTGCCAGCAGCTTGGGGCCGGGTAGTACCTCCAAAAACATTCAGTACTTC
TRBV7-9,TRBD1,TRBJ2-1,-,CASSSPGQFYNEQFF,TGTGCCAGCAGCTCCCCGGGACAGTTTTACAATGAGCAGTTCTTC
TRBV7-3,-,TRBJ1-1,-,CASSSGRNTEAFF,TGTGCCAGCAGCTCAGGTCGGAACACTGAAGCTTTCTTT
TRBV27,-,TRBJ2-7,-,CASSLSGTSYSYEQYF,TGTGCCAGCAGTTTATCCGGGACCAGTTACTCCTACGAGCAGTACTTC
TRBV7-2,-,TRBJ2-7,-,CASSLLGAISEQYF,TGTGCCAGCAGCTTGTTAGGAGCAATTAGCGAGCAGTACTTC
TRBV18,TRBD1,TRBJ2-6,-,CASSPSIFRTGGSGANVLTF,TGTGCCAGCTCACCATCGATTTTTCGGACAGGGGGCTCTGGGGCCAACGTCCTGACTTTC
TRBV5-4,-,TRBJ1-3,-,CASSLRAKEMTAGNTIYF,TGTGCCAGCAGCTTGCGGGCAAAGGAGATGACAGCTGGAAACACCATATATTTT